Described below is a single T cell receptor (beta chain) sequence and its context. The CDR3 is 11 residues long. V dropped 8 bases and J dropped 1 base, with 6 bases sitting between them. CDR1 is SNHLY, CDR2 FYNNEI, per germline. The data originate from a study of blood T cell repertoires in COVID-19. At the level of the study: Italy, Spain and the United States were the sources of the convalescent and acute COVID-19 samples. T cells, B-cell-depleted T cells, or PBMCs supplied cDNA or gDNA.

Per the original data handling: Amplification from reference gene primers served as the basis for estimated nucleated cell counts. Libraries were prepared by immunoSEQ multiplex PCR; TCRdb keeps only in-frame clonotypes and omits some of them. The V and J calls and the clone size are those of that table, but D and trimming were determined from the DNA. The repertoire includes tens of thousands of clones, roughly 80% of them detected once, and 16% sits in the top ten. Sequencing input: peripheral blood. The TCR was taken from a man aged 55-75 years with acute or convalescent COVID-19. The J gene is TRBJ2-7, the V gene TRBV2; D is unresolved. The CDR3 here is CASGSSYEQYF. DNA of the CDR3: TGTGCCAGCGGCTCGTCCTACGAGCAGTACTTC.